These 31 T cell receptor beta chains were all obtained from the same sample, sequenced in a study of cytomegalovirus exposure and HLA in healthy donors. Data came from immunoSEQ multiplex PCR; TCRdb stores just in-frame clones and leaves some out. The top ten hold roughly 15% of the sample, which has 150,000 to 200,000 clones, about 85% seen once. The source material was PBMCs. The receptors shown here come from a man aged 18-30 years in good health and CMV-seropositive.

The chain has TRBV18 and TRBJ2-3; D is ambiguous. Trimming removed 2 bases at V and 2 bases at J, with 2 bases between. The CDR3 contains 12 residues. Looked up from germline, CDR1 is KGHSH and CDR2 is LQKENI. The CDR3 nucleotides are TGTGCCAGCTCACCATACACAGATACGCAGTATTTT. This translates into CASSPYTDTQYF.

In this sample, this clone turned up a few times. An end of the junction does not agree with germline; a read error may underlie this. This sequence joins TRBV7-7 and TRBJ1-1; 9 bases are a match to TRBD1. Germline CDR1 and CDR2: SSHAT and FNYEAQ (reference sequence). The CDR3 totals 13 residues. CDR3 bases: TGTGCTAGCAGCAAGGACAGGGGAACTGAAGCTTTCTTT. It yields the protein CASSKDRGTEAFF.

The CDR3 DNA reads as TGTGCCAGCAGTGAAGAGACTGACTACGAGCAGTACTTC. Protein product: CASSEETDYEQYF. The chain links TRBV6-1 to TRBJ2-7; D not resolved. CDR3 length equals 13 residues. V lost 1 base to trimming and J lost 3 bases, with 7 bases between them. The germline V gene encodes CDR1 MNHNS and CDR2 SASEGT.

V and J are TRBV27 and TRBJ1-1; 8 nucleotides agree with TRBD1. The CDR3 is made up of 17 amino acids. V was pared by 6 bases and J by 0 bases, with 12 bases of the junction left unmatched. Germline assignment: CDR1 MNHEY and CDR2 SMNVEV (reference sequence). This CDR3 is CASSNPTGGLMNTEAFF. As DNA, the CDR3 is TGTGCCAGCAGCAACCCCACAGGGGGGCTTATGAACACTGAAGCTTTCTTT.

This rearrangement joins TRBV29-1 to TRBJ1-1, with TRBD1 matching over 7 bases. V lost 5 bases and J lost 1; bases outside the gene matches: 4. The CDR3 runs to 13 residues. CDR1 and CDR2 from the germline V gene are SQVTM and ANQGSEA. CDR3 residues: CSVTGVGNTEAFF. CDR3 bases: TGCAGCGTTACAGGGGTAGGGAACACTGAAGCTTTCTTT.

This chain uses TRBV6-1 with TRBJ2-2, with TRBD2 as a possible D gene (5 bases). Germline V gene sequence: CDR1 MNHNS, CDR2 SASEGT. CDR3 length: 15 amino acids. V was trimmed by 2 bases and J by 4 bases, leaving 11 bases between them. Here the CDR3 reads CASSELRGGTGELFF. Written as DNA, the CDR3 is TGTGCCAGCAGTGAACTTCGGGGTGGCACCGGGGAGCTGTTTTTT.

The rearrangement joins TRBV30 to TRBJ2-7, with TRBD1 matching over 11 bases. The trim removed 1 base at V and 3 bases at J, leaving 2 bases unmatched. The length of the CDR3 is 14 residues. Germline lookup yields CDR1 GTSNPN and CDR2 SVGIG (reference sequence). The chain's CDR3 is CAWSAGQGGYEQYF. In DNA form, the CDR3 reads TGTGCCTGGAGTGCGGGACAGGGGGGCTACGAGCAGTACTTC.

This clone has only one observation. The chain has TRBV30 and TRBJ2-1; TRBD2 matches at 7 bases. The ends lost 5 bases at V and 4 bases at J; junction bases unmatched: 11. The germline gives CDR1 GTSNPN, CDR2 SVGIG (reference sequence). This CDR3 region has 15 residues. The CDR3: CAWSSGGGVYNEQFF. The DNA for the CDR3 is TGTGCCTGGTCTAGTGGGGGGGGTGTGTACAATGAGCAGTTCTTC. The full variable domain, with the rest looked up from reference TRBV30 and TRBJ2-1, is SQTIHQWPATLVQPVGSPLSLECTVEGTSNPNLYWYRQAAGRGLQLLFYSVGIGQISSEVPQNLSASRPQDRQFILSSKKLLLSDSGFYLCAWSSGGGVYNEQFFGPGTRLTVL.

The chain combines TRBV13 with TRBJ2-5; maybe TRBD1 (6 bases). CDR3 length: 15 amino acids. CDR1 is PRHDT and CDR2 is FYEKMQ in the germline V gene (reference sequence). Trimming stripped 2 bases from V and 3 bases from J, with 13 bases between. The CDR3 sequence is CASSLRTEWEETQYF. The CDR3 DNA reads as TGTGCCAGCAGCTTAAGGACAGAGTGGGAAGAGACCCAGTACTTC.

The rearrangement joins TRBV6-1 to TRBJ2-3; TRBD2 is a possible D gene (5 bases). CDR1 and CDR2 from the germline V gene are MNHNS and SASEGT. V gave up 0 bases and J gave up 2 bases, with 12 bases separating them. This CDR3 spans 16 amino acids. The CDR3 DNA reads as TGTGCCAGCAGTGAAGCGGCTAGCCCGTACACAGATACGCAGTATTTT. Translating it yields CASSEAASPYTDTQYF.

This clone was observed once. V usage is TRBV25-1 and J usage is TRBJ2-7, with 8 positions matching TRBD1. V was pared by 3 bases and J by 2 bases, with 6 bases of the junction left unmatched. There are 15 residues in the CDR3. Per the germline V gene, CDR1 is MGHDK and CDR2 is SYGVNS. Written as DNA, the CDR3 is TGTGCCAGCAGTGATAGGGGACAGGTGACCTACGAGCAGTACTTC. Translated: CASSDRGQVTYEQYF.

V and J are TRBV2 and TRBJ2-3; 8 bases are a match to TRBD1. This CDR3 contains 12 residues. The V gene end was trimmed by 6 bases and the J gene end by 6 bases; junction bases not matched to a gene: 2. Per germline, CDR1 SNHLY and CDR2 FYNNEI. CDR3 sequence reads: CASRDRADTQYF. The DNA of the CDR3 is TGTGCCAGCAGGGACAGGGCGGATACGCAGTATTTT.

The CDR3 here is CASRQQGAPSNEQYF. For the CDR3, the DNA is TGTGCCAGCAGACAACAGGGGGCACCCTCGAACGAGCAGTACTTC. The chain has TRBV28 and TRBJ2-7; TRBD1 matches 9 bases. CDR1 MDHEN and CDR2 SYDVKM come from the germline V gene. CDR3 length equals 15 residues. The V and J ends lost 6 bases and 5 bases, in that order; junction bases with no gene match: 11.

The genes are TRBV4-2 and TRBJ2-3; tentatively, D is TRBD2 (6 bases). Trimming left V 0 bases short and J 4 bases short, with 14 bases between. The CDR3 sequence is 16 residues long. The germline V gene encodes CDR1 LGHNA and CDR2 YNFKEQ. CDR3 coding DNA: TGTGCCAGCAGCCAAGATGGGAATTCGGGGGCAGATACGCAGTATTTT. Protein: CASSQDGNSGADTQYF.

This rearrangement joins TRBV11-3 to TRBJ2-1, with 9 bases identical to TRBD1. Germline CDR1 is SGHNT and CDR2 is YENEEA. Trimming took 5 bases from V and 4 from J; bases not matched to a gene: 6. The CDR3 is made up of 15 amino acids. The CDR3 region has the DNA TGTGCCAGCAGCCGTCCCGGGACAGGGTACAATGAGCAGTTCTTC. Translating gives CASSRPGTGYNEQFF. Supplemented by reference TRBV11-3 and TRBJ2-1, the full variable domain reads EAGVVQSPRYKIIEKKQPVAFWCNPISGHNTLYWYLQNLGQGPELLIRYENEEAVDDSQLPKDRFSAERLKGVDSTLKIQPAELGDSAVYLCASSRPGTGYNEQFFGPGTRLTVL.

The chain is built from TRBV10-1 and TRBJ1-1, with TRBD1 matching over 7 bases. Looked up from germline, CDR1 is WNHNN and CDR2 is SYGVQD (reference sequence). This CDR3 spans 13 amino acids. Losses at the gene ends were 3 bases for V and 8 bases for J; bases not matched to a gene: 6. The CDR3 loop is CASSDYSQGEAFF. DNA of the CDR3: TGCGCCAGCAGTGACTACTCACAGGGGGAAGCTTTCTTT.

This clone was found once. The chain employs TRBV7-8 and TRBJ2-7; tentative D call: TRBD1 (6 bases). Germline-derived CDR1 and CDR2 are SGHVS and FQNEAQ. CDR3 length: 17 amino acids. V was clipped by 0 bases and J by 7 bases, with 22 bases between them. The CDR3 reads CASSLAPRQDGRGEQYF. CDR3 sequence (DNA): TGTGCCAGCAGCTTAGCACCCCGACAGGACGGAAGGGGGGAGCAGTACTTC.

The CDR3 DNA follows: TGTGCCAGTAGTATAGGTAGCGGGGTAAACAATGAGCAGTTCTTC. It translates to CASSIGSGVNNEQFF. The chain recombines TRBV19 with TRBJ2-1; 8 positions match TRBD2. V shed 1 base, J shed 5 bases, and the junction held 4 bases outside the gene matches. The CDR3 is 15 residues long. Germline CDR1 LNHDA, CDR2 SQIVND (reference sequence).

This rearrangement joins TRBV7-2 to TRBJ2-7; 7 bases are shared with TRBD1. Losses at the gene ends were 2 bases for V and 0 bases for J; bases not matched to a gene: 10. The CDR3 length is 17 residues. Per germline, CDR1 SGHTA and CDR2 FQGNSA. The DNA for the CDR3 is TGTGCCAGCAGCTTAAATATAGGACAGGCTCTCTCCTACGAGCAGTACTTC. Encoded protein: CASSLNIGQALSYEQYF.

The genes are TRBV6-1 and TRBJ1-1, with D possibly being TRBD1 (5 bases). The germline V gene encodes CDR1 MNHNS and CDR2 SASEGT. Deletions cut 6 bases from V and 3 bases from J, with 11 bases between. This CDR3 has 13 amino acids. CDR3 protein: CASRAGYYTEAFF. CDR3 coding DNA: TGTGCCAGCAGGGCAGGGTATTACACTGAAGCTTTCTTT.

The chain couples TRBV6-5 to TRBJ2-1, with 7 bases that match TRBD1. The V and J ends lost 2 bases and 3 bases, in that order; junction bases with no gene match: 4. There are 15 residues in the CDR3. The germline gives CDR1 MNHEY, CDR2 SVGAGI. This CDR3 reads CASSYGQVGYNEQFF. The CDR3, as DNA: TGTGCCAGCAGTTACGGACAGGTCGGCTACAATGAGCAGTTCTTC.

This clone was found once. The chain is built from TRBV7-3 and TRBJ2-5; 8 nucleotides agree with TRBD2. CDR1 SGHTA and CDR2 FQGTGA come from the germline V gene. The CDR3 totals 15 residues. J gave up 2 bases and V 5 bases, and 7 bases lay outside the gene matches. The CDR3 region has the DNA TGTGCCAGCAGCCGTGGGCGGGGGGAACAAGAGACCCAGTACTTC. Residues: CASSRGRGEQETQYF.

The chain has TRBV11-2 and TRBJ2-7, with 9 bases fitting TRBD2. The ends lost 5 bases at V and 1 base at J; junction bases unmatched: 18. Germline CDR1 and CDR2: SGHAT and FQNNGV. The CDR3 extends over 19 amino acids. CDR3 coding DNA: TGTGCCAGCAGCCCGATAGGTCGATCGTCTGCGGGAGGGTCCTACGAGCAGTACTTC. Its protein product is CASSPIGRSSAGGSYEQYF.

The chain has TRBV27 and TRBJ2-1; maybe TRBD1 (6 bases). The V gene lost 3 bases and the J gene lost 4 bases, with 16 bases spanning the gap. The CDR3 runs to 16 residues. From germline, CDR1 is MNHEY and CDR2 SMNVEV (reference sequence). The CDR3 loop is CASSLSQGIHYNEQFF. CDR3 sequence (DNA): TGTGCCAGCAGTTTGAGTCAGGGGATACATTACAATGAGCAGTTCTTC.

The chain combines TRBV19 with TRBJ1-5; perhaps TRBD1 as D (6 bases). Germline CDR1 and CDR2: LNHDA and SQIVND (reference sequence). The germline V and J ends were trimmed by 5 bases and 0 bases, with 11 bases remaining between them. The CDR3 sequence is 15 residues long. CDR3 coding DNA: TGTGCCAGTAGTTGGGGGGGCGATAGCAATCAGCCCCAGCATTTT. It is translated as CASSWGGDSNQPQHF.

For the CDR3, the DNA is TGCGCCAGCAGCCAAGGAGGGACAGGGAACTACGAGCAGTACTTC. Protein sequence: CASSQGGTGNYEQYF. The rearrangement uses TRBV4-1 and TRBJ2-7; 9 positions agree with TRBD1. The V segment lost 1 base and the J segment 3 bases; nucleotides outside the gene matches: 4. Looked up from germline, CDR1 is MGHRA and CDR2 is YSYEKL. This CDR3 spans 15 amino acids.

V and J are TRBV28 and TRBJ1-2; 8 bases agree with TRBD1. CDR1 and CDR2 from the germline V gene are MDHEN and SYDVKM. The J segment lost 6 bases and the V segment lost 3 bases, leaving 9 bases of the junction unmatched. CDR3 length equals 15 residues. The CDR3: CASSFLPGGVDGYTF. The CDR3 nucleotides read TGTGCCAGCAGTTTTCTCCCAGGGGGCGTGGATGGCTACACCTTC.

This chain connects TRBV30 to TRBJ1-1; 7 bases fit TRBD1. Trimming at V came to 7 bases and at J to 3 bases, leaving 14 bases not matched to a gene. Germline assignment: CDR1 GTSNPN and CDR2 SVGIG (reference sequence). This CDR3 has 15 amino acids. The CDR3 is CASRLKTGLHTEAFF. For the CDR3, the DNA is TGTGCCTCCCGCCTAAAGACAGGGTTGCACACTGAAGCTTTCTTT. The full variable domain, rest sourced from reference TRBV30 and TRBJ1-1, is SQTIHQWPATLVQPVGSPLSLECTVEGTSNPNLYWYRQAAGRGLQLLFYSVGIGQISSEVPQNLSASRPQDRQFILSSKKLLLSDSGFYLCASRLKTGLHTEAFFGQGTRLTVV.

The rearrangement uses TRBV2 and TRBJ2-1; the match to TRBD2 covers 9 bases. The CDR3 sequence is 13 residues long. The junction had 6 bases not matched to a gene; V was cut back by 7 bases and J by 8 bases. From germline, CDR1 is SNHLY and CDR2 FYNNEI. CDR3 sequence reads: CASIAGASDEQFF. CDR3 bases: TGTGCCAGCATAGCGGGGGCTAGCGATGAGCAGTTCTTC.

The chain couples TRBV19 to TRBJ1-3; D remains unclear. The CDR3 has 13 residues. Germline CDR1 LNHDA, CDR2 SQIVND (reference sequence). The germline V and J ends were trimmed by 5 bases and 0 bases, with 5 bases remaining between them. This CDR3 is CASSPFSGNTIYF. Written as DNA, the CDR3 is TGTGCCAGTAGTCCGTTCTCTGGAAACACCATATATTTT. Based on the CDR3 plus reference TRBV19 and TRBJ1-3, the full variable domain is DGGITQSPKYLFRKEGQNVTLSCEQNLNHDAMYWYRQDPGQGLRLIYYSQIVNDFQKGDIAEGYSVSREKKESFPLTVTSAQKNPTAFYLCASSPFSGNTIYFGEGSWLTVV.

The genes are TRBV28 and TRBJ1-4, with a tentative D call TRBD1 (5 bases). V was shortened by 5 bases and J by 7 bases, with 20 bases between the two germline ends. Germline loops: CDR1 MDHEN, CDR2 SYDVKM. This CDR3 is 16 amino acids long. CDR3 loop: CASSPAPGRTGEKLFF. The CDR3 DNA reads as TGTGCCAGCAGTCCCGCACCAGGGCGAACGGGTGAAAAACTGTTTTTT.